The T cell receptor (beta chain) described here comes from a study of CD8+ T cells in alopecia areata. Study conclusions and caveats: TCR sharing was clearer in mice than between patients, perhaps partly owing to patient HLA diversity.

Per germline, CDR1 MNHNS and CDR2 SASEGT. The V and J ends lost 3 bases and 0 bases respectively, with 12 bases between them. The CDR3 is 16 residues long. Treatment described: oral pan-JAK inhibitor, 5-10 mg twice daily. Regarding this clone: The antigen is not known.

After isolation, RNA underwent reverse transcription to generate cDNA as the sequencing template. Assay: immunoSEQ multiplex PCR; the TCRdb copy retains only in-frame clones and omits some. The top ten hold approximately 2.4% of the sample, which has roughly 200,000 clones, approximately 40% seen once. This sequence originates from a human donor with alopecia areata. Source: CD4+ T cells sorted from blood, taken at approximately week 36, from a patient treated with tofacitinib. The V and J genes are TRBV6-1 and TRBJ1-5; tentative D call: TRBD1 (6 bases). CDR3 nucleotides: TGTGCCAGCAGTGACGGACAGACGCATAGCAATCAGCCCCAGCATTTT. Amino acids: CASSDGQTHSNQPQHF.